The 3 T cell receptor beta chains presented below share a single source sample, sequenced in a study of cytotoxic CD8 clonotypes in ibrutinib-treated CLL. Some clones are missing from TCRdb's copy, which holds only in-frame ones; the method was immunoSEQ multiplex PCR. The repertoire includes over 120,000 clones, approximately 80% of them detected once, and about 4.7% sits in the top ten. This specimen consisted of PBMCs, obtained after 24 months of ibrutinib treatment. The receptors originated from a human donor with chronic lymphocytic leukemia.

This clone occurred once. V usage is TRBV4-1 and J usage is TRBJ1-1; tentative D call: TRBD1 (6 bases). Germline CDR1 reads MGHRA; CDR2 reads YSYEKL. V was shortened by 1 base and J by 1 base, with 10 bases between the two germline ends. CDR3 length: 15 residues. In DNA, the CDR3 is TGCGCCAGCAGCCAAGGGGGACACCGGAACACTGAAGCTTTCTTT. This encodes CASSQGGHRNTEAFF.

This clone was observed once. The rearrangement uses TRBV19 and TRBJ2-2; no clear D gene. Germline V gives CDR1 LNHDA, CDR2 SQIVND (reference sequence). Between the trimmed V and J ends, which lost 5 bases and 0 bases, there was a span of 7 bases. This CDR3 spans 14 amino acids. In DNA form, the CDR3 reads TGTGCCAGTAGTGGGCAGTCGAACACCGGGGAGCTGTTTTTT. It translates to CASSGQSNTGELFF.

V is TRBV7-2 and J is TRBJ2-3; D is unresolved. This CDR3 is built from 13 residues. Germline V gives CDR1 SGHTA, CDR2 FQGNSA. V lost 0 bases to trimming and J lost 8 bases, with 9 bases between them. The CDR3 sequence is CASSLAPSGTQYF. For the CDR3, the DNA is TGTGCCAGCAGCTTAGCCCCGTCGGGTACGCAGTATTTT.